A selection of T cell receptor beta chains follows, all from one sample in a study of cytomegalovirus exposure and HLA in healthy donors. The assay was immunoSEQ multiplex PCR, and TCRdb's table has in-frame clones only and misses some. Its table records 200,000 to 250,000 clones. Sample: PBMCs. The receptors were gathered from a woman aged 30 to 39 in good health and CMV-seropositive. The CDR3 runs from the conserved cysteine through the conserved F or W. Each record gives: J gene, V gene, D gene, CDR3 DNA, CDR3 protein. The D gene is left open where the match is weak.

>TRBJ2-7|TRBV28|TRBD2
TGTGCCAGCAGCGGAAGGACTAGCGGGAGATACGAGCAGTACTTC
CASSGRTSGRYEQYF
>TRBJ2-1|TRBV4-3|.
TGCGCCAGCAGCCAAGAGCAGGTTTACAATGAGCAGTTCTTC
CASSQEQVYNEQFF
>TRBJ2-3|TRBV7-9|.
TGTGCCAGCAGCGGAGGGGATACGCAGTATTTT
CASSGGDTQYF
>TRBJ1-2|TRBV5-1|.
TGCGCCAGCAGCTTGGTGACAGCAAGTTCCTATGGCTACACCTTC
CASSLVTASSYGYTF
>TRBJ2-7|TRBV6-1|.
TGTGCCAGCAGTGATCTGACAGGTCCTTACGAGCAGTACTTC
CASSDLTGPYEQYF
>TRBJ1-1|TRBV5-1|.
TGCGCCAGCAGGAGAGGGAGGGACACTGAAGCTTTCTTT
CASRRGRDTEAFF
>TRBJ2-7|TRBV6-5|TRBD1
TGTGCCAGCAGGACCCCGGGACAGGGGTTCCACGAGCAGTACTTC
CASRTPGQGFHEQYF
>TRBJ1-4|TRBV15|TRBD1
TGTGCCACCAGCAGGATACAGGGGGCCGGTGAAAAACTGTTTTTT
CATSRIQGAGEKLFF
>TRBJ2-1|TRBV4-3|.
TGCGCCAGCAGCCAATCCGGACTGGCTCCAAATGAGCAGTTCTTC
CASSQSGLAPNEQFF
>TRBJ2-2|TRBV4-2|.
TGTGCCAGCAGCCAAGATAGTTGGGGGACTCCGAACACCGGGGAGCTGTTTTTT
CASSQDSWGTPNTGELFF